These 13 T cell receptor beta chains came from one sample sequenced in a study of blood T cell repertoires in COVID-19. Data came from immunoSEQ multiplex PCR; TCRdb stores just in-frame clones and leaves some out. The sample lists 260,000 or so clones; around 84% were seen once. The material sequenced was PBMCs or T cells enriched from blood (not recorded which). Receptors were obtained from a woman between 50 and 59 years old who had recovered from COVID-19.

This clone was observed once. This chain joins TRBV18 and TRBJ2-5; TRBD1 matches 10 bases. Unmatched junction bases numbered 0, after V lost 3 bases and J lost 2 bases. The germline V gene encodes CDR1 KGHSH and CDR2 LQKENI. The CDR3 is 14 residues long. CDR3 sequence reads: CASSPGQGQETQYF. CDR3 nucleotides: TGTGCCAGCTCACCGGGACAGGGGCAAGAGACCCAGTACTTC.

V is TRBV3-1 (or the pseudogene TRBV3-2) and J is TRBJ2-3, with D perhaps matching TRBD2 (6 bases). V was shortened by 5 bases and J by 7 bases, with 19 bases between the two germline ends. CDR1 is LGHDT and CDR2 is YNNKEL in the germline V gene (reference sequence). The CDR3 runs to 15 residues. The CDR3 loop reads CASSYPSGAVYTQYF. Written as DNA, the CDR3 is TGTGCCAGCAGCTACCCGTCGGGAGCCGTATATACGCAGTATTTT.

V usage is TRBV4-2 and J usage is TRBJ2-3; weak D call: TRBD1 (6 bases). V was pared by 1 base and J by 5 bases, with 16 bases between. Germline V gene data show CDR1 as LGHNA and CDR2 as YNFKEQ. This CDR3 has 16 amino acids. CDR3 region: CASSQVRGGSKDTQYF. CDR3 sequence (DNA): TGTGCCAGCAGCCAAGTAAGAGGGGGTTCTAAAGATACGCAGTATTTT.

Points on this clone: The germline gene is not matched at one end of the junction; a read error may be the cause. The chain recombines TRBV13 with TRBJ1-3; D not resolved. This CDR3 is 16 amino acids long. Germline CDR1 and CDR2: PRHDT and FYEKMQ (reference sequence). CDR3 sequence reads: CVSSLGRAGSGNTIYF. The DNA of the CDR3 is TGTGTCAGCAGCTTAGGAAGGGCCGGGAGTGGAAACACCATATATTTT.

This clone was seen more than once but under ten times. CDR3 sequence: CASSLGHLSGNTIYF. DNA for the CDR3: TGCGCCAGCAGCTTGGGACACCTCTCTGGAAACACCATATATTTT. V gene TRBV5-1 combines with J gene TRBJ1-3; D unresolved. Between the trimmed V and J ends, which lost 0 bases and 0 bases, there was a span of 7 bases. The CDR3 totals 15 residues. Germline loops: CDR1 SGHRS, CDR2 YFSETQ.

This chain connects TRBV4-1 to TRBJ2-1, with a weak D call TRBD1 (5 bases). The CDR3 is 16 amino acids. V shed 1 base and J shed 8 bases, with 18 bases lying between them. Germline CDR1 reads MGHRA; CDR2 reads YSYEKL. The CDR3 loop is CASSQGRQGSSDEQFF. In DNA form, the CDR3 reads TGCGCCAGCAGCCAAGGACGCCAGGGATCATCGGATGAGCAGTTCTTC.

V is TRBV27 and J is TRBJ2-7; 8 bases match TRBD1. Looked up from germline, CDR1 is MNHEY and CDR2 is SMNVEV (reference sequence). The CDR3 is 13 amino acids. With 9 bases clipped from V and 2 bases from J, the junction kept 6 bases outside the gene matches. DNA of the CDR3: TGTGCCAGTCGTGAGGGACAGGCCTACGAGCAGTACTTC. This codes for CASREGQAYEQYF.

The chain is built from TRBV21-1 and TRBJ2-5; the table assigns TRBD2, which was not confirmed against the DNA. TRBV21-1 is recorded as a pseudogene. This CDR3 is 11 amino acids long. This CDR3 is CASSINETQYF. Written as DNA, the CDR3 is TGTGCCAGCAGCATAAATGAGACCCAGTACTTC.

Written as DNA, the CDR3 is TGTGCCAGCAGCTTGGCCGACAGGGTCTCGTACGAGCAGTACTTC. Translated: CASSLADRVSYEQYF. The chain carries TRBV5-5 and TRBJ2-7, with 7 bases aligning to TRBD1. The CDR3 is made up of 15 amino acids. V lost 0 bases, J lost 4 bases, and 7 bases stayed unmatched. Germline loops: CDR1 SGHKS, CDR2 YYEKEE (reference sequence).

The genes are TRBV7-9 and TRBJ2-5; 7 bases align to TRBD2. The CDR3 has 15 amino acids. Unmatched junction bases numbered 7, after V lost 1 base and J lost 5 bases. The germline V gene encodes CDR1 SEHNR and CDR2 FQNEAQ (reference sequence). The DNA of the CDR3 is TGTGCCAGCAGCTTAGGTTTAGCGGGTACGGAGACCCAGTACTTC. It specifies CASSLGLAGTETQYF. Full variable domain (rest looked up from reference TRBV7-9 and TRBJ2-5): DTGVSQNPRHKITKRGQNVTFRCDPISEHNRLYWYRQTLGQGPEFLTYFQNEAQLEKSRLLSDRFSAERPKGSFSTLEIQRTEQGDSAMYLCASSLGLAGTETQYFGPGTRLLVL.

The DNA for the CDR3 is TGCGCCAGTAGAATCCGGGACAGGGAGAAATCACCCCTCCACTTT. This codes for CASRIRDREKSPLHF. The V gene is TRBV5-1, the J gene TRBJ1-6, with 9 bases identical to TRBD1. V shed 8 bases and J 10 bases; nucleotides not matched to a gene: 13. Germline CDR1 and CDR2: SGHRS and YFSETQ. The CDR3 is 15 residues long.

Regarding this clone: Other DNA sequences within the sample encode an identical CDR3. The gene calls are TRBV9 and TRBJ2-1; D unclear. V was clipped by 0 bases and J by 9 bases, with 10 bases between them. CDR3 length equals 13 residues. Germline loops: CDR1 SGDLS, CDR2 YYNGEE. The CDR3 DNA is TGTGCCAGCAGCGTAGCTCCTGGCGGTGAGCAGTTCTTC. This codes for CASSVAPGGEQFF.

This clone has a single count. This chain connects TRBV9 to TRBJ2-3; 7 nucleotides match TRBD2. The J segment lost 3 bases and the V segment lost 0 bases, leaving 4 bases of the junction unmatched. Germline CDR1 SGDLS, CDR2 YYNGEE. CDR3 length: 15 amino acids. CDR3 sequence reads: CASSVASGLTDTQYF. The CDR3 coding sequence is TGTGCCAGCAGCGTAGCTAGCGGTTTAACAGATACGCAGTATTTT.